This is a list of T cell receptor beta chains from one sample in a study of blood T cell repertoires in COVID-19. Here immunoSEQ multiplex PCR was the method, and the copy in TCRdb shows in-frame clones only, minus some. In the table there are some 70,000 clones, around 83% of which are singletons. Sequencing was carried out using peripheral blood. The receptors here all came from a man aged 50 or older with active COVID-19. CDR3s include the opening cysteine and the closing phenylalanine or tryptophan. The order of the fields is clone size, J gene, D gene, V gene, CDR3 protein, CDR3 DNA. A D gene is named only where the DNA matches it firmly. Clone size, where shown, is once, few, many, or a class for clones that have expanded.

>once|TRBJ2-1|-|TRBV11-3
CASSLRGGKGNEQFF
TGTGCCAGCAGCTTACGGGGCGGGAAGGGCAATGAGCAGTTCTTC
>-|TRBJ2-2|-|TRBV5-6
CASSLRLDNTGELFF
TGTGCCAGCAGCTTGAGGCTAGATAACACCGGGGAGCTGTTTTTT
>-|TRBJ2-3|-|TRBV28
CASSLVEGGDLLTDTQYF
TGTGCCAGCAGTTTAGTTGAGGGGGGGGACCTACTCACAGATACGCAGTATTTT
>-|TRBJ2-7|TRBD1|TRBV4-3
CASSQEDRGQYEQYF
TGCGCCAGCAGCCAAGAGGACAGGGGACAATACGAGCAGTACTTC
>-|TRBJ1-2|-|TRBV19
CASSIARGDGYTF
TGTGCCAGTAGTATTGCTCGGGGAGATGGCTACACCTTC
>-|TRBJ2-3|TRBD1|TRBV27
CASAGQGADTQYF
TGTGCCAGCGCGGGACAGGGGGCGGATACGCAGTATTTT
>-|TRBJ1-2|TRBD1|TRBV10-3
CAISESRDSLYGYTF
TGTGCCATCAGTGAGTCGAGGGACAGTCTTTATGGCTACACCTTC
>-|TRBJ1-1|TRBD1|TRBV2
CASGRQGLGTEAFF
TGTGCCAGCGGCCGACAGGGACTGGGCACTGAAGCTTTCTTT
>-|TRBJ2-7|TRBD1|TRBV18
CASSTGTGSYEQYF
TGTGCCAGCTCAACCGGGACAGGGTCCTACGAGCAGTACTTC
>-|TRBJ1-5|-|TRBV6-5
CASSYSKTGGQPQHF
TGTGCCAGCAGTTACTCGAAAACAGGTGGGCAGCCCCAGCATTTT
>once|TRBJ1-5|-|TRBV2
CASGGGSGQPQHF
TGTGCCAGCGGGGGAGGCTCAGGTCAGCCCCAGCATTTT
>-|TRBJ1-1|-|TRBV10-1
CASSDPGAVNTEAFF
TGCGCCAGCAGTGACCCAGGGGCCGTGAACACTGAAGCTTTCTTT
>-|TRBJ2-1|TRBD2|TRBV7-8
CASSLGGGRTYNEQFF
TGTGCCAGCAGCTTAGGGGGCGGGAGGACCTACAATGAGCAGTTCTTC
>-|TRBJ2-7|-|TRBV11-2
CASSRDYEQYF
TGTGCCAGCAGCCGCGACTACGAGCAGTACTTC
>-|TRBJ2-1|TRBD1|TRBV7-9
CASSSRDRVGLEQFF
TGTGCCAGCAGCTCCCGGGACAGGGTAGGGCTTGAGCAGTTCTTC
>-|TRBJ1-6|TRBD1|TRBV11-2
CASSRGQGYSPLHF
TGTGCCAGCAGCCGTGGACAGGGGTACTCACCCCTCCACTTT
>-|TRBJ2-7|-|TRBV7-9
CASSLILDEQYF
TGTGCCAGCAGCTTAATACTGGACGAGCAGTACTTC
>-|TRBJ1-2|TRBD1|TRBV5-1
CASRTGSVYGYTF
TGCGCCAGCCGGACAGGTTCCGTCTATGGCTACACCTTC
>-|TRBJ2-5|TRBD2|TRBV20-1
CSASKAGVTQETQYF
TGCAGTGCTAGTAAAGCGGGAGTAACCCAAGAGACCCAGTACTTC
>medium-sized|TRBJ1-2|-|TRBV5-3
CARSLRARERESGYTF
TGTGCCAGAAGCTTGAGGGCCAGGGAGCGGGAGTCTGGCTACACCTTC
>-|TRBJ2-2|TRBD2|TRBV6-2/TRBV6-3
CASSRLAGNTGELFF
TGTGCCAGCAGCCGACTAGCGGGGAACACCGGGGAGCTGTTTTTT
>-|TRBJ1-1|TRBD1|TRBV29-1
CSVDLGQSTEAFF
TGCAGCGTTGATTTGGGACAGTCCACTGAAGCTTTCTTT
>-|TRBJ1-5|-|TRBV12-5
CASGYSQPQHF
TGTGCTAGTGGTTACTCCCAGCCCCAGCATTTT
>-|TRBJ2-7|TRBD1|TRBV24-1
CATSDRDRGYEQYF
TGTGCCACCAGTGACCGGGACAGGGGTTACGAGCAGTACTTC
>-|TRBJ1-1|-|TRBV19
CASSEVLNTEAFF
TGTGCCAGTAGTGAGGTTCTGAACACTGAAGCTTTCTTT
>-|TRBJ2-2|-|TRBV10-2
CASSEQGLNTGELFF
TGCGCCAGCAGTGAACAGGGATTAAACACCGGGGAGCTGTTTTTT
>-|TRBJ1-2|TRBD1|TRBV18
CASSQDRDGYGYTF
TGTGCCAGCTCCCAGGACAGGGATGGCTATGGCTACACCTTC
>-|TRBJ1-3|-|TRBV9
CASSPARTVVSSGNTIYF
TGTGCCAGCAGCCCAGCCAGGACAGTAGTTTCCTCTGGAAACACCATATATTTT
>-|TRBJ2-3|TRBD2|TRBV3-1/TRBV3-2
CASSQELELAGDSGTDTQYF
TGTGCCAGCAGCCAAGAGCTCGAACTAGCGGGCGACTCGGGCACAGATACGCAGTATTTT
>-|TRBJ1-4|TRBD1|TRBV6-5
CASSRTGGGGEKLFF
TGTGCCAGCAGTCGCACAGGGGGGGGAGGGGAAAAACTGTTTTTT
>-|TRBJ1-1|-|TRBV19
CASSLQGLSNTEAFF
TGTGCCAGTAGTTTACAGGGTTTGTCGAACACTGAAGCTTTCTTT
>-|TRBJ1-4|-|TRBV5-1
CASSLDSSFNEKLFF
TGCGCCAGCAGCTTGGACAGCAGTTTTAATGAAAAACTGTTTTTT
>-|TRBJ2-7|TRBD1|TRBV11-2
CASSLDRADYEQYF
TGTGCCAGCAGCCTCGACAGGGCTGATTACGAGCAGTACTTC
>once|TRBJ2-2|TRBD2|TRBV3-1/TRBV3-2
CASSPIAGGPVAGELFF
TGTGCCAGCAGCCCTATAGCGGGAGGGCCAGTGGCGGGGGAGCTGTTTTTT
>-|TRBJ2-1|TRBD2|TRBV15
CATSKASGRYNEQFF
TGTGCCACCAGCAAAGCTAGCGGACGGTACAATGAGCAGTTCTTC
>once|TRBJ2-2|-|TRBV6-5
CASSYSPANTGELFF
TGTGCCAGCAGTTACTCTCCAGCGAACACCGGGGAGCTGTTTTTT
>-|TRBJ2-7|TRBD1|TRBV4-1
CASSAGQGRELREQYF
TGCGCCAGCAGCGCGGGACAGGGGAGGGAGCTACGCGAGCAGTACTTC
>once|TRBJ2-7|-|TRBV30
CAWSLSGVEQYF
TGTGCCTGGAGCTTATCGGGGGTCGAGCAGTACTTC
>-|TRBJ2-5|-|TRBV18
CASSPPSGVQETQYF
TGTGCCAGCTCACCACCGTCGGGGGTCCAAGAGACCCAGTACTTC
>-|TRBJ2-7|-|TRBV6-5
CASSPRRDSSYEQYF
TGTGCCAGCAGTCCTCGCCGGGACTCCTCCTACGAGCAGTACTTC
>few|TRBJ2-1|-|TRBV7-2
CASSLDGSGNNEQFF
TGTGCCAGCAGCTTAGACGGTAGCGGTAACAATGAGCAGTTCTTC
>-|TRBJ2-6|TRBD1|TRBV30
CAWSLEQGFSGANVLTF
TGTGCCTGGAGCCTTGAACAGGGGTTTTCTGGGGCCAACGTCCTGACTTTC
>once|TRBJ2-1|TRBD1|TRBV7-9
CASSLDRVSDEQFF
TGTGCCAGCAGCCTGGACAGGGTCTCGGATGAGCAGTTCTTC
>-|TRBJ1-5|-|TRBV4-3
CASSQGITGWGNQPQHF
TGCGCCAGCAGCCAAGGAATAACAGGGTGGGGGAATCAGCCCCAGCATTTT